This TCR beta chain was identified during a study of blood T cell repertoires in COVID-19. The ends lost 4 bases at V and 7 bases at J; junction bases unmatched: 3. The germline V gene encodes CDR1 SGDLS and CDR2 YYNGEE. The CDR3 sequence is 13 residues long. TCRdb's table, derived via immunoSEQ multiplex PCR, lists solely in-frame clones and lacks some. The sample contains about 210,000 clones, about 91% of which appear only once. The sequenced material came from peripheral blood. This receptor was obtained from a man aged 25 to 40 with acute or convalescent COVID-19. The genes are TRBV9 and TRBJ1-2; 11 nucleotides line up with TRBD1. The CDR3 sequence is CASSRDRGGGYTF. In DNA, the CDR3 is TGTGCCAGCAGCAGGGACAGGGGGGGTGGCTACACCTTC.